This TCR beta chain was identified during a study of blood T cell repertoires in COVID-19. Study-wide background: There were acute and convalescent COVID-19 samples, and they came from the United States, Italy and Spain. Sample material is recorded as cDNA or gDNA derived from T cells, B-cell-depleted T cells, or PBMCs.

Clones were read by immunoSEQ multiplex PCR, and TCRdb kept only the in-frame ones, dropping some. This table has over 100,000 clones, about 90% appearing once. Seattle patients were enrolled while actively infected and followed longitudinally. The CDR3 contains 16 residues. Germline CDR1 is MRHNA and CDR2 is SNTAGT. J gave up 6 bases and V 3 bases, and 6 bases lay outside the gene matches. This sequence originates from a woman in her 50s with COVID-19, enrolled during active disease. This sequence joins TRBV6-4 and TRBJ2-1, with 12 bases matching TRBD2. The specimen was peripheral blood. This CDR3 reads CASSESASGGANEQFF. In nucleotides, the CDR3 is TGTGCCAGCAGTGAGTCGGCTAGCGGGGGGGCCAATGAGCAGTTCTTC.